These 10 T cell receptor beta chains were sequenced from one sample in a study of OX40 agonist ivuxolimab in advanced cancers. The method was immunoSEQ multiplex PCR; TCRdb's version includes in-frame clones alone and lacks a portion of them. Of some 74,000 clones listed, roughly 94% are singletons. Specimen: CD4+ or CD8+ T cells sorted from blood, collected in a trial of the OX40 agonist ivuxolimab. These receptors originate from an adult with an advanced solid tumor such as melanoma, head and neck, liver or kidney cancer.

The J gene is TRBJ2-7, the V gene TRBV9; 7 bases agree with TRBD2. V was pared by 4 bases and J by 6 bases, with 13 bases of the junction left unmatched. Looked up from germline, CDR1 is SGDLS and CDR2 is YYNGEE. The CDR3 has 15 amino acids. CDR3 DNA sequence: TGTGCCAGCAGCCGGACCGGGGCGGGAGTAAGCGAGCAGTACTTC. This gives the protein CASSRTGAGVSEQYF.

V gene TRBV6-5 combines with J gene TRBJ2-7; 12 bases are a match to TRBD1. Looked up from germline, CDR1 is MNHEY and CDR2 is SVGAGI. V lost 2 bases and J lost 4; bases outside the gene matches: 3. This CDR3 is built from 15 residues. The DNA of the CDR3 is TGTGCCAGCAGTTACGCGGGACAGGGGGCTTACGAGCAGTACTTC. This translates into CASSYAGQGAYEQYF.

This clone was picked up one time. The CDR3 sequence is CASSKQGGYYEQYF. DNA of the CDR3: TGTGCCAGCAGCAAGCAGGGGGGATACTACGAGCAGTACTTC. This rearrangement joins TRBV7-9 to TRBJ2-7; D might be TRBD1 (7 bases). CDR1 and CDR2 from the germline V gene are SEHNR and FQNEAQ (reference sequence). Trimming removed 5 bases from V and 3 bases from J, with 14 bases in between. The CDR3 is 14 residues long.

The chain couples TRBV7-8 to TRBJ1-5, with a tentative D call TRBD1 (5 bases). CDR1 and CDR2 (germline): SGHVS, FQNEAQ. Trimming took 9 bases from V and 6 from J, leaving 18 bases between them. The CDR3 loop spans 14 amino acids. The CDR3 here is CASSAAGTSQPQHF. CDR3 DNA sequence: TGTGCCAGTTCTGCCGCCGGGACGAGTCAGCCCCAGCATTTT. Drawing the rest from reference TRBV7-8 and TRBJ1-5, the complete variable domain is GAGVSQSPRYKVAKRGQDVALRCDPISGHVSLFWYQQALGQGPEFLTYFQNEAQLDKSGLPSDRFFAERPEGSVSTLKIQRTQQEDSAVYLCASSAAGTSQPQHFGDGTRLSIL.

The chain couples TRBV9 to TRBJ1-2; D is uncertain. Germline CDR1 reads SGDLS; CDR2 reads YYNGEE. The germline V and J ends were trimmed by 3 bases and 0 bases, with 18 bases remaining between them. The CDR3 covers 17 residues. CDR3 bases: TGTGCCAGCAGCGGGGTTTTGGCAGATCCAGCTAACTATGGCTACACCTTC. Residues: CASSGVLADPANYGYTF.

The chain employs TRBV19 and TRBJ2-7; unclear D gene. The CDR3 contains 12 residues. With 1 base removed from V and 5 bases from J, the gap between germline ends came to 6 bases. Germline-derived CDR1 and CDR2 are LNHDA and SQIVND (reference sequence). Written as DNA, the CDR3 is TGTGCCAGTAGTATAGGGGCCCACGAGCAGTACTTC. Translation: CASSIGAHEQYF.

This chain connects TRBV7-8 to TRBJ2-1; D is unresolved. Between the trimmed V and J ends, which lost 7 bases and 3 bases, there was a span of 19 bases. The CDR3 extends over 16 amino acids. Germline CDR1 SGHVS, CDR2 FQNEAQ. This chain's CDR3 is CASILGPRNLYNEQFF. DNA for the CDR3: TGTGCCAGCATCTTGGGCCCCCGCAATCTCTACAATGAGCAGTTCTTC.

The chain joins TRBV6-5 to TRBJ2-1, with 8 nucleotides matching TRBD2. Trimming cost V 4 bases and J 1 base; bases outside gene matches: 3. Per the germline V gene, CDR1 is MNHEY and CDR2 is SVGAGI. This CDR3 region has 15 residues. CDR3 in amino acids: CASSSSGGSYNEQFF. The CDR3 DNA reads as TGTGCCAGCAGTTCGAGCGGGGGTTCCTACAATGAGCAGTTCTTC.

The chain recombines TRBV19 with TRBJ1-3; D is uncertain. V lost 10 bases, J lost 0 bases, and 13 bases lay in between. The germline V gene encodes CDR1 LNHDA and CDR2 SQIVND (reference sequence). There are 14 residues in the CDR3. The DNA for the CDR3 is TGTGCCACTACAGCTATTGCCTCTGGAAACACCATATATTTT. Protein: CATTAIASGNTIYF.

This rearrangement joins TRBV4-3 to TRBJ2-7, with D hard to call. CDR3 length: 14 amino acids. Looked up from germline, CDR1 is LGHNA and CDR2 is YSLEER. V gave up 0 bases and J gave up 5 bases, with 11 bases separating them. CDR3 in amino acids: CASSQDRAAHEQYF. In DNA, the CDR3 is TGCGCCAGCAGCCAAGATAGGGCGGCCCACGAGCAGTACTTC.